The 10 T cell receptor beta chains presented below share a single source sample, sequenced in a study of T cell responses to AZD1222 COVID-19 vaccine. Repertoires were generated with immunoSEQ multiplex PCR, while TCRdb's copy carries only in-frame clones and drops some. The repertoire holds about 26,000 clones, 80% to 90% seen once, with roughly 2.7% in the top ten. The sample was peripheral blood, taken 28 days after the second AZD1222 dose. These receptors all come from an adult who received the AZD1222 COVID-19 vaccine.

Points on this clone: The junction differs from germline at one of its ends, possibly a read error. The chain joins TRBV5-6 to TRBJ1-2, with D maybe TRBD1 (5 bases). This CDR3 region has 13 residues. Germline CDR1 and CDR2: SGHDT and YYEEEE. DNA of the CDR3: TGTGCCAGCAGCTTGGGACAGAACAGTGGCTTCACCTTC. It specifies CASSLGQNSGFTF.

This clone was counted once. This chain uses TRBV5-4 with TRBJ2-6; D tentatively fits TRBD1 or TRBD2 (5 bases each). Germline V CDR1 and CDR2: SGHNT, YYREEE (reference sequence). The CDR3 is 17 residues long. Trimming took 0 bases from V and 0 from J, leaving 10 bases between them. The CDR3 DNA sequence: TGTGCCAGCAGCTTGGGAGGGACCGACTCTGGGGCCAACGTCCTGACTTTC. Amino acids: CASSLGGTDSGANVLTF.

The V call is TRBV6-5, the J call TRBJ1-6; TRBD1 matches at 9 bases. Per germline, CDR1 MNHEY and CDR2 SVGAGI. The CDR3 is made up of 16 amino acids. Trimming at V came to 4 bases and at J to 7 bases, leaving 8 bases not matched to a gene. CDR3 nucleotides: TGTGCCAGCAGTTCCCGGACAGGGGCCGTCAATTCACCCCTCCACTTT. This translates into CASSSRTGAVNSPLHF.

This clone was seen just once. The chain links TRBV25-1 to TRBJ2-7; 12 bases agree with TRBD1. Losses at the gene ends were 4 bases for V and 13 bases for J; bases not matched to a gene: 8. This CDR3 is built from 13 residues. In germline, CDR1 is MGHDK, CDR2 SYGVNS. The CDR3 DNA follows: TGTGCCAGCAGTGCCCGGGACAGGGGGCCCCCATACTTC. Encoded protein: CASSARDRGPPYF.

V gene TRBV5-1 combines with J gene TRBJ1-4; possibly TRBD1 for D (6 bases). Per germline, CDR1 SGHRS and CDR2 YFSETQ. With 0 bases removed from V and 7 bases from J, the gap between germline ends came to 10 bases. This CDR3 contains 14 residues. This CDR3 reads CASSLEQGGEKLFF. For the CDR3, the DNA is TGCGCCAGCAGCTTGGAACAGGGAGGTGAAAAACTGTTTTTT.

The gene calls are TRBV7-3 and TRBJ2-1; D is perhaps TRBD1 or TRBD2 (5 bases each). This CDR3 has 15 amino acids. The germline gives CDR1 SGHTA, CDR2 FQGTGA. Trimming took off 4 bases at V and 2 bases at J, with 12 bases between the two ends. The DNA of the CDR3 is TGTGCCAGCAGCTCATCAGGGACCCCCTACAATGAGCAGTTCTTC. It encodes CASSSSGTPYNEQFF.

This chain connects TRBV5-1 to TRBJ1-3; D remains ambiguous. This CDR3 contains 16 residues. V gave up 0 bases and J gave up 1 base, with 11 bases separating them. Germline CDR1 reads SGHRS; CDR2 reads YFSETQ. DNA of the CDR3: TGCGCCAGCAGCTTGGCCTATGGAGGGTCTGGAAACACCATATATTTT. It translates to CASSLAYGGSGNTIYF.

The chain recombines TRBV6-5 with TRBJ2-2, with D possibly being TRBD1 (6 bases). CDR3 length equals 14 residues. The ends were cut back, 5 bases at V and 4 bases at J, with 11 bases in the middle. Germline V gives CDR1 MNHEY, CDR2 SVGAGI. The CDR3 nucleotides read TGTGCCAGCAGTCCCAGGGGCGGCACCGGGGAGCTGTTTTTT. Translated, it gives CASSPRGGTGELFF.

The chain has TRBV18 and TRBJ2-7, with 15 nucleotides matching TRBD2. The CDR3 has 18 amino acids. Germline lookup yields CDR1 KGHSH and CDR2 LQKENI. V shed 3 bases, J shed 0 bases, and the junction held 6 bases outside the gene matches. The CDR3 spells CASSPPGLAGGLSYEQYF. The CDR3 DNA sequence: TGTGCCAGCTCACCGCCGGGACTAGCGGGGGGCCTCTCCTACGAGCAGTACTTC.

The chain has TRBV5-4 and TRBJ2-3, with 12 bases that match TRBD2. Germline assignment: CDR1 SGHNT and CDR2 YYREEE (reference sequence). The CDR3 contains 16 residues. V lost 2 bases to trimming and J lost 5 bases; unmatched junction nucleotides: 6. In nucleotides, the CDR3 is TGTGCCAGCAGCTTATGGTCTAGCGGGGGGGTAGATACGCAGTATTTT. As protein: CASSLWSSGGVDTQYF.